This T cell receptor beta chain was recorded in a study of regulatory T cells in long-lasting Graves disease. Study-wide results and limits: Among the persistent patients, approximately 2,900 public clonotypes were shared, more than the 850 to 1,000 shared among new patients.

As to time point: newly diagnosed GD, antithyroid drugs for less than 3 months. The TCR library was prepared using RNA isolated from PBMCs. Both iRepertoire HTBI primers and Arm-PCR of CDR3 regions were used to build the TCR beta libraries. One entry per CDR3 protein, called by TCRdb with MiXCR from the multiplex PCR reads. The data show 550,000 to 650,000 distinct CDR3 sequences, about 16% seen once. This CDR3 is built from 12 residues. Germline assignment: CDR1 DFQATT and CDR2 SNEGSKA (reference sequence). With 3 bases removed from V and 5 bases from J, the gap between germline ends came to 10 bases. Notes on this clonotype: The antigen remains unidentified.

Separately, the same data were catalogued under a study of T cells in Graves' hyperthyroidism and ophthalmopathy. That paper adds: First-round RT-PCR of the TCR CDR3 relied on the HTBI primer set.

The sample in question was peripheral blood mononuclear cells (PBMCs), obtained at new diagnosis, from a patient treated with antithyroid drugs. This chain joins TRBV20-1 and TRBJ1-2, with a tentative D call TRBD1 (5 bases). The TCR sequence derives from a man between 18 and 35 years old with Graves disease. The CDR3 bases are TGCAGTGCTAGGGGCAGGGTATATGGCTACACCTTC. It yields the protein CSARGRVYGYTF.